These 23 T cell receptor beta chains originate from one sample sequenced in a study of OX40 agonist ivuxolimab in advanced cancers. Using immunoSEQ multiplex PCR, the repertoire was profiled, and TCRdb retains in-frame clones only, with some absent. The data contain almost 3,000 clones, roughly 79% of them singletons. The material sequenced was CD4+ or CD8+ T cells sorted from blood, taken in a trial of the OX40 agonist ivuxolimab. Receptors were obtained from an adult with an advanced solid tumor such as melanoma, head and neck, liver or kidney cancer.

This chain links TRBV7-9 with TRBJ2-3, with D unresolved. With 5 bases removed from V and 0 bases from J, the gap between germline ends came to 9 bases. The CDR3 totals 14 residues. Germline CDR1 and CDR2: SEHNR and FQNEAQ (reference sequence). The CDR3 DNA is TGTGCCAGCAGCCCGTGGGCCAGCACAGATACGCAGTATTTT. Amino acid sequence: CASSPWASTDTQYF.

V is TRBV10-1 and J is TRBJ2-1; TRBD1 is a possible D gene (6 bases). V lost 4 bases to trimming and J lost 7 bases, with 8 bases between them. The CDR3 runs to 12 residues. The germline CDR1 and CDR2 sequences are WNHNN and SYGVQD (reference sequence). CDR3 amino acids: CASSGQANEQFF. The DNA of the CDR3 is TGCGCCAGCAGTGGACAGGCAAATGAGCAGTTCTTC.

This rearrangement joins TRBV7-6 to TRBJ2-1, with 8 bases lining up with TRBD1. The CDR3 spans 17 residues. Germline loops: CDR1 SGHVS, CDR2 FNYEAQ. After removal of 4 bases from V and 5 bases from J, the junction contained 13 bases not matched to a gene. This chain's CDR3 is CASSSRTGQGLDNEQFF. In DNA form, the CDR3 reads TGTGCCAGCAGCTCACGGACAGGGCAGGGGTTGGACAATGAGCAGTTCTTC.

This clone is a singleton in its sample. This chain links TRBV9 with TRBJ2-6; D ambiguous. Germline V gives CDR1 SGDLS, CDR2 YYNGEE. Between the trimmed V and J ends, which lost 0 bases and 4 bases, there was a span of 8 bases. This CDR3 comprises 15 residues. The CDR3 here is CASSVGGGGANVLTF. In nucleotides, the CDR3 is TGTGCCAGCAGCGTAGGGGGTGGAGGGGCCAACGTCCTGACTTTC. The full variable domain, with the rest looked up from reference TRBV9 and TRBJ2-6, is DSGVTQTPKHLITATGQRVTLRCSPRSGDLSVYWYQQSLDQGLQFLIQYYNGEERAKGNILERFSAQQFPDLHSELNLSSLELGDSALYFCASSVGGGGANVLTFGAGSRLTVL.

This chain uses TRBV27 with TRBJ2-2; D is unresolved. Per germline, CDR1 MNHEY and CDR2 SMNVEV (reference sequence). V was cut by 3 bases and J by 6 bases, with 8 bases left in between. The CDR3 covers 13 residues. CDR3 sequence: CASSFSSPGELFF. The CDR3 bases are TGTGCCAGCAGTTTTAGTAGTCCCGGGGAGCTGTTTTTT.

The rearrangement links TRBV19 to TRBJ2-7; D gene uncertain. Germline V CDR1 and CDR2: LNHDA, SQIVND (reference sequence). V was clipped by 9 bases and J by 4 bases, with 13 bases between them. This CDR3 spans 12 amino acids. DNA of the CDR3: TGTGCCAGAGCTTCCGGGTGGTACGAGCAGTACTTC. This codes for CARASGWYEQYF.

The J gene is TRBJ2-3, the V gene TRBV5-4; the D gene is possibly TRBD2 (6 bases). Between the trimmed V and J ends, which lost 5 bases and 0 bases, there was a span of 13 bases. CDR3 length: 15 residues. Looked up from germline, CDR1 is SGHNT and CDR2 is YYREEE (reference sequence). The CDR3: CASSLESGSTDTQYF. In DNA form, the CDR3 reads TGTGCCAGCAGTCTGGAGAGCGGGAGCACAGATACGCAGTATTTT.

The table lists this clone with a count of one. This chain links TRBV20-1 with TRBJ1-5; TRBD1 might be the D (6 bases). Germline-derived CDR1 and CDR2 are DFQATT and SNEGSKA (reference sequence). The CDR3 length is 11 residues. V was pared by 6 bases and J by 8 bases, with 11 bases between. The chain's CDR3 is CSATTGKPQHF. CDR3 nucleotide sequence: TGCAGTGCGACCACAGGGAAGCCCCAGCATTTT.

This clone was counted a single time. The gene calls are TRBV27 and TRBJ1-2; the match to TRBD1 covers 8 bases. Germline CDR1 and CDR2: MNHEY and SMNVEV (reference sequence). This CDR3 is 14 amino acids long. The junction had 7 bases not matched to a gene; V was cut back by 4 bases and J by 6 bases. The CDR3 DNA sequence: TGTGCCAGCAGTTCCGCCTCCAGGGGGCATGGCTACACCTTC. Protein: CASSSASRGHGYTF.

The chain couples TRBV6-4 to TRBJ2-3, with 10 bases matching TRBD2. Germline loops: CDR1 MRHNA, CDR2 SNTAGT. The CDR3 contains 14 residues. V was clipped by 5 bases and J by 2 bases; unmatched bases: 1. CDR3 nucleotide sequence: TGTGCCAGCAGTAGCGGGGGGGCCACAGATACGCAGTATTTT. It codes for CASSSGGATDTQYF.

In this sample, this clone turned up once. The chain employs TRBV4-1 and TRBJ2-1; D remains unclear. The CDR3 runs 14 residues. Germline-derived CDR1 and CDR2 are MGHRA and YSYEKL. Between the trimmed V and J ends, which lost 4 bases and 0 bases, there was a span of 7 bases. The CDR3 reads CASSPGSSYNEQFF. The DNA for the CDR3 is TGCGCCAGCAGCCCAGGTAGCTCCTACAATGAGCAGTTCTTC.

This chain joins TRBV5-1 and TRBJ2-5; TRBD1 or TRBD2 may be the D gene (5 bases each). This CDR3 comprises 14 residues. The V gene lost 1 base and the J gene lost 0 bases, with 7 bases spanning the gap. Germline V gene data show CDR1 as SGHRS and CDR2 as YFSETQ. CDR3 sequence: CASSLWGNQETQYF. CDR3 DNA: TGCGCCAGCAGCTTGTGGGGGAACCAAGAGACCCAGTACTTC.

This clone came up a few times. This chain connects TRBV19 to TRBJ1-1; TRBD1 matches 8 bases. The CDR3 has 14 residues. The germline gives CDR1 LNHDA, CDR2 SQIVND (reference sequence). With V trimmed by 6 bases and J by 2 bases, 5 bases remained unmatched. In DNA, the CDR3 is TGTGCCAGTAGCCTGACAGGGGAAAACACTGAAGCTTTCTTT. This codes for CASSLTGENTEAFF.

This clone was found a few times. V usage is TRBV6-5 and J usage is TRBJ2-2; tentative D call: TRBD2 (5 bases). Trimming cost V 1 base and J 5 bases, with 5 bases left between them. Germline V CDR1 and CDR2: MNHEY, SVGAGI. The CDR3 runs 13 residues. CDR3 amino acids: CASSYWRTGELFF. The CDR3 coding sequence is TGTGCCAGCAGTTACTGGAGGACCGGGGAGCTGTTTTTT.

V and J are TRBV7-9 and TRBJ1-1; possible D gene TRBD1, 6 bases. Trimming left V 6 bases short and J 3 bases short, with 14 bases between. The germline V gene encodes CDR1 SEHNR and CDR2 FQNEAQ (reference sequence). CDR3 length: 14 amino acids. CDR3 residues: CASSSDRGHTEAFF. CDR3 bases: TGTGCCAGCAGTTCAGACCGGGGGCACACTGAAGCTTTCTTT.

V is TRBV7-2 and J is TRBJ2-3; no firm D call. This CDR3 is built from 10 residues. The V gene lost 8 bases and the J gene lost 6 bases, with 6 bases spanning the gap. Germline CDR1 reads SGHTA; CDR2 reads FQGNSA. CDR3 nucleotide sequence: TGTGCCAGCGGGCCTGATACGCAGTATTTT. This codes for CASGPDTQYF.

This rearrangement joins TRBV7-9 to TRBJ1-2; D remains unclear. CDR3 length: 11 residues. Germline CDR1 SEHNR, CDR2 FQNEAQ (reference sequence). V lost 2 bases to trimming and J lost 7 bases, with 5 bases between them. DNA for the CDR3: TGTGCCAGCAGCTTAAGTCGTGGCTACACCTTC. It translates to CASSLSRGYTF.

This clone was seen only once. The chain links TRBV29-1 to TRBJ2-7, with D maybe TRBD2 (5 bases). The CDR3 has 13 amino acids. Trimming left V 1 base short and J 3 bases short, with 10 bases between. CDR1 and CDR2 (germline): SQVTM, ANQGSEA. CDR3 loop: CSVEGSGNYEQYF. In nucleotides, the CDR3 is TGCAGCGTTGAAGGTTCGGGAAACTACGAGCAGTACTTC.

The chain couples TRBV13 to TRBJ2-5; D call uncertain. This CDR3 has 12 residues. V lost 1 base and J 5 bases, leaving 5 bases between the germline ends. CDR1 PRHDT and CDR2 FYEKMQ come from the germline V gene (reference sequence). The CDR3 nucleotides read TGTGCCAGCAGCTTAGTCGGGGAGACCCAGTACTTC. Amino acids: CASSLVGETQYF.

V is TRBV5-1 and J is TRBJ2-5; D unresolved. The CDR3 covers 14 residues. Germline V gene lookup returns CDR1 SGHRS and CDR2 YFSETQ. The V and J ends lost 3 bases and 9 bases respectively, with 18 bases between them. CDR3 protein: CASSSHLDRGAQYF. The CDR3 DNA reads TGCGCCAGCAGCTCGCACCTTGACCGAGGAGCCCAGTACTTC.

This clone was seen once. The chain is built from TRBV5-5 and TRBJ2-7; D remains unclear. This CDR3 is 16 amino acids long. Germline V lookup: CDR1 SGHKS, CDR2 YYEKEE (reference sequence). V was pared by 7 bases and J by 0 bases, with 20 bases between. CDR3 sequence reads: CASCLVWPPSSYEQYF. Written as DNA, the CDR3 is TGTGCCAGCTGCCTAGTTTGGCCGCCGAGCTCCTACGAGCAGTACTTC.

This clone came up a few times. The chain couples TRBV5-1 to TRBJ1-5, with 7 positions matching TRBD1. This CDR3 has 15 amino acids. Germline V gene sequence: CDR1 SGHRS, CDR2 YFSETQ. V lost 1 base and J lost 2; bases outside the gene matches: 3. Here the CDR3 DNA reads TGCGCCAGCAGCTTGAGCACAGGGGGCAATCAGCCCCAGCATTTT. Protein product: CASSLSTGGNQPQHF.

The chain recombines TRBV6-5 with TRBJ1-5; no clear D gene. CDR1 is MNHEY and CDR2 is SVGAGI in the germline V gene. The V end was cut by 0 bases, the J end by 6 bases, with 6 bases between. The CDR3 is 13 residues long. In DNA form, the CDR3 reads TGTGCCAGCAGTTACTCTTGGGGTCAGCCCCAGCATTTT. It encodes CASSYSWGQPQHF.